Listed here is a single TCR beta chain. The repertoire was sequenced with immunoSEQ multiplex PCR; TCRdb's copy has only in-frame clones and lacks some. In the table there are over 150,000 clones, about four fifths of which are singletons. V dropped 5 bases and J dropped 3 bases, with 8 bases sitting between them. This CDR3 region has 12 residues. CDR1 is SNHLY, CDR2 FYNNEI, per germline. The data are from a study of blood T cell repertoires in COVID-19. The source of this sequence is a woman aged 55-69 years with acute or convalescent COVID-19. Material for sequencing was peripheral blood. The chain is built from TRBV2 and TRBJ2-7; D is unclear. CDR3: CASSPSFYEQYV. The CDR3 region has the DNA TGTGCCAGCAGTCCGTCGTTCTACGAGCAGTACGTC.